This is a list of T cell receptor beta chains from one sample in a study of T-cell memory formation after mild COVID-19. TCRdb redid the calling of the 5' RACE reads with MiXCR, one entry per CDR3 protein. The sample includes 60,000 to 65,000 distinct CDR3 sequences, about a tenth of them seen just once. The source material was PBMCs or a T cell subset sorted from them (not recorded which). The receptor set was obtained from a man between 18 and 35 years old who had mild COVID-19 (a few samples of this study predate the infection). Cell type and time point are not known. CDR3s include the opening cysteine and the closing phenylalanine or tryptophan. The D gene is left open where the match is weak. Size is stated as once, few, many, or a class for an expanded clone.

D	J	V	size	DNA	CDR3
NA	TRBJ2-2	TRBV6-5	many	TGTGCCAGCAGTTACCGGGTGTTGGGTGCCGCGGAGCTGTTTTTT	CASSYRVLGAAELFF
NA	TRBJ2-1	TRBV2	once	TGTGCCAGCAGTATGACCAACAATGAGCAGTTCTTC	CASSMTNNEQFF
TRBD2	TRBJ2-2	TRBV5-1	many	TGCGCCAGCAGCCCGGGACTAGCGATCACCGGGGAGCTGTTTTTT	CASSPGLAITGELFF
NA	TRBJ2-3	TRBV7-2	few	TGTGCCAGCAGCTTAGATGTCAGGGAGGCGCAGTATTTT	CASSLDVREAQYF
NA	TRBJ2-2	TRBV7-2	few	TGTGCCAGCAGCCCCCCGAGGGGGATAGTCACCGGGGAGCTGTTTTTT	CASSPPRGIVTGELFF
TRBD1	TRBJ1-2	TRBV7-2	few	TGTGCCAGCAGCTCGGACAGGAGATGGGGCTACACCTTC	CASSSDRRWGYTF
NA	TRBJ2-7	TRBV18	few	TGTGCCAGCTCACCAACAGGCCGGGACTACGAGCAGTACTTC	CASSPTGRDYEQYF
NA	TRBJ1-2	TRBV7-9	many	TGTGCCAGCAGCCCCCCCCGCACCGATGGCTACACCTTC	CASSPPRTDGYTF
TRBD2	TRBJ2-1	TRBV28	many	TGTGCCAGCAGCTCTAGCGGGGGGTTTGGTTCCTACAATGAGCAGTTCTTC	CASSSSGGFGSYNEQFF
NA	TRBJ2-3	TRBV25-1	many	TGTGCCAGCAGCGCGCTCTCAGAGGATACGCAGTATTTT	CASSALSEDTQYF
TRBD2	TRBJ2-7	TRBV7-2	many	TGTGCCAGCAGCTTAACCGGACTAGCGGGGGGATTCTCCTACGAGCAGTACTTC	CASSLTGLAGGFSYEQYF
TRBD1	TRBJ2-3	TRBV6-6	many	TGTGCCAGCAGCCCAGGACAGGAGCCAGATACGCAGTATTTT	CASSPGQEPDTQYF